The present TCR beta chain was sequenced within a study of cytomegalovirus exposure and HLA in healthy donors. It was the roughly 130-subject validation cohort, separate from the roughly 700-subject first cohort, to which the donors belonged. This CDR3 has 14 amino acids. Trimming removed 2 bases from V and 6 bases from J; junction bases left unmatched: 1. The germline V gene has CDR1 MNHNY and CDR2 SVGAGI (reference sequence). Concerning this clone itself: Its antigen is as yet unknown.

Whole-study findings and limits: Cytomegalovirus status was reportedly diagnosed by the classifier with high specificity and sensitivity. In the roughly 120 validation repertoires, a later analysis found that first-cohort TCR clusters tended to co-occur. A list of roughly 180 TCR beta chains associated with cytomegalovirus was given.

The method was immunoSEQ multiplex PCR; TCRdb's version includes in-frame clones alone and lacks a portion of them. The table records about 140,000 clones, around 80% of them present only once. The sequence derives from a man aged 25 to 40 in good health and CMV-seropositive. What was sequenced was PBMCs. This chain joins TRBV6-6 and TRBJ1-4; TRBD1 matches 9 bases. CDR3 loop: CASSYGTGYEKLFF. The CDR3, as DNA: TGTGCCAGCAGTTACGGGACAGGGTATGAAAAACTGTTTTTT.